This T cell receptor (beta chain) was captured by sequencing in a study of a mutant IDH1 vaccine in newly diagnosed glioma. Across the study: Sex among treated patients split about 62% male, about 40% female; mean age was roughly 40 years. Patients arrived already treated with radiotherapy, temozolomide, or both, most having had both.

TCRdb's copy holds only in-frame clones and misses some; the assay was immunoSEQ multiplex PCR. The repertoire holds tens of thousands of clones, with about nine tenths as singletons. Time point in this sample: baseline, week 1 (first vaccination visit). This sample's treatment: pre-vaccination baseline after standard-of-care therapy. Each tumor in the donors was a new WHO grade 3 or 4 astrocytoma, IDH1-mutant and ATRX-lost. The V end lost 6 bases, the J end lost 2 bases, and 13 bases lay between the germline ends. The CDR3 has 14 amino acids. Germline CDR1 and CDR2: LGHNT and FRNRAP. This clone was recorded a few times.

The V call is TRBV12-5, the J call TRBJ2-5; unclear D gene. Sample: PBMCs, taken from a glioma patient treated with radiotherapy, temozolomide or both. This receptor was taken from a middle-aged man with glioma. The chain's CDR3 is CASGYRMGQETQYF. The DNA of the CDR3 is TGTGCTAGTGGGTACCGGATGGGGCAAGAGACCCAGTACTTC. The variable domain in full, with the rest retrieved from reference TRBV12-5 and TRBJ2-5, is DARVTQTPRHKVTEMGQEVTMRCQPILGHNTVFWYRQTMMQGLELLAYFRNRAPLDDSGMPKDRFSAEMPDATLATLKIQPSEPRDSAVYFCASGYRMGQETQYFGPGTRLLVL.